This T cell receptor beta chain came from a study of blood T cell repertoires in COVID-19. Measured with immunoSEQ multiplex PCR; TCRdb has only the in-frame clones, and not every one. The sample has around 180,000 clones; 84% are singletons. CDR1 and CDR2 (germline): LNHDA, SQIVND (reference sequence). The CDR3 runs to 12 residues. V was pared by 10 bases and J by 4 bases, with 11 bases between. Clinical histories supplied by participants themselves formed the basis of cohort assignment. Sequencing input: PBMCs or T cells enriched from blood (not recorded which). The TCR was taken from a man aged 50 to 59 who had recovered from COVID-19. The chain employs TRBV19 and TRBJ2-1; perhaps TRBD1 as D (5 bases). The CDR3 loop is CATSDRYNEQFF. The CDR3 bases are TGTGCCACCTCCGACAGATACAATGAGCAGTTCTTC.